This TCR beta chain was documented in a study of CD8+CD57+ T cells in acquired aplastic anemia. As for the study in general: The sorted CD4+ and CD8+ cells yielded an average around 3.4 ug of DNA. Points from the study as a whole: Patients versus controls showed no significant CD8+ Simpson's diversity difference. The study identified under 30 CD8+ CDR3 sequences shared by patients and controls.

As concerns this clonotype: Its antigen is unidentified.

Researchers used genomic DNA as the template to profile TCR beta VDJ and CDR3. TCRdb reprocessed the reads with MiXCR, giving one entry per CDR3 protein. This table has 350,000 to 450,000 distinct CDR3 sequences, just under 70% appearing once. The clonotype originates from a human donor in good health, serving as a control. Sequencing was done on a sample of sorted CD4+, CD8+, or CD8+CD57+ T cells (not recorded which) from PBMCs.

CDR3: CASPGGGYEQYF. The CDR3 DNA sequence: TGTGCCAGCCCCGGGGGCGGCTACGAGCAGTACTTC. V is TRBV6-6 and J is TRBJ2-5, with D perhaps given as TRBD1 or TRBD2 (6 bases each). The better agreement between TRBJ2-7 and the DNA end casts doubt on the J call. The CDR3 spans 12 residues. Germline loops: CDR1 MNHNY, CDR2 SVGAGI (reference sequence).